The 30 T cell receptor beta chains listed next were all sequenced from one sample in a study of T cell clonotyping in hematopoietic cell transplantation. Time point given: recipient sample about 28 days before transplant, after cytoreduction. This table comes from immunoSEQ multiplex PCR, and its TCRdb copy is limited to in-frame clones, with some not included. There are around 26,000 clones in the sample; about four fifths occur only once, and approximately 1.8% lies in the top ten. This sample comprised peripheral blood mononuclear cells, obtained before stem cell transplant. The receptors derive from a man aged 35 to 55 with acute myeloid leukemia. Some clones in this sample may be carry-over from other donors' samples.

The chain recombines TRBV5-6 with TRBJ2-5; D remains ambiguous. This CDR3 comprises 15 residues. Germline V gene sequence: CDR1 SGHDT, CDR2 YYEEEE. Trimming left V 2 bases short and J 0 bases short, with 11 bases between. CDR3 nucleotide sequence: TGTGCCAGCAGCTTAAACAGTTGGTACCAAGAGACCCAGTACTTC. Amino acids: CASSLNSWYQETQYF.

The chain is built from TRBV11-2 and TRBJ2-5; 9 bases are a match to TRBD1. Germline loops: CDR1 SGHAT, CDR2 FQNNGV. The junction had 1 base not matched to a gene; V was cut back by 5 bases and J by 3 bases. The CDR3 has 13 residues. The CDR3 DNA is TGTGCCAGCAGCCGGGACAGGGAAGAGACCCAGTACTTC. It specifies CASSRDREETQYF. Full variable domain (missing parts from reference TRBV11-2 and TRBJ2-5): EAGVAQSPRYKIIEKRQSVAFWCNPISGHATLYWYQQILGQGPKLLIQFQNNGVVDDSQLPKDRFSAERLKGVDSTLKIQPAKLEDSAVYLCASSRDREETQYFGPGTRLLVL.

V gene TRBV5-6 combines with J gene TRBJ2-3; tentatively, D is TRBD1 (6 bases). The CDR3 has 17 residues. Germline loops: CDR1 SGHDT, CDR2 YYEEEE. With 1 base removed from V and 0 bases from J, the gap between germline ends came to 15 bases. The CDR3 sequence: CASSLFFGGHSTDTQYF. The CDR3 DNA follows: TGTGCCAGCAGCTTGTTCTTTGGGGGCCATAGCACAGATACGCAGTATTTT.

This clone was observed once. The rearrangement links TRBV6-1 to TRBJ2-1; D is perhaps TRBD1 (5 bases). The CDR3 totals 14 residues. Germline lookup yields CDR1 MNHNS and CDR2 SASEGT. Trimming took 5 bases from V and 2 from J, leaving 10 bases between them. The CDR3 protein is CASSLVGAYNEQFF. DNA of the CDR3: TGTGCCAGCAGTTTAGTAGGGGCCTACAATGAGCAGTTCTTC.

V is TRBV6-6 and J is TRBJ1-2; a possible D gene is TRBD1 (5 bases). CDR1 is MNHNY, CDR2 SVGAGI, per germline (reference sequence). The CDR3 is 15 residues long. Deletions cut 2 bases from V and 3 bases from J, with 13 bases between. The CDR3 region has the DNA TGTGCCAGCAGTTACGGGTTCAGGGAGGACTATGGCTACACCTTC. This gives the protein CASSYGFREDYGYTF.

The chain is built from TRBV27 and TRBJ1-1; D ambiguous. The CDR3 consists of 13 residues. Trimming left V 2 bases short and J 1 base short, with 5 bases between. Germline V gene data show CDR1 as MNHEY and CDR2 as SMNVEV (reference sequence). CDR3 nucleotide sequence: TGTGCCAGCAGTTTAAGGGCGAACACTGAAGCTTTCTTT. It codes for CASSLRANTEAFF.

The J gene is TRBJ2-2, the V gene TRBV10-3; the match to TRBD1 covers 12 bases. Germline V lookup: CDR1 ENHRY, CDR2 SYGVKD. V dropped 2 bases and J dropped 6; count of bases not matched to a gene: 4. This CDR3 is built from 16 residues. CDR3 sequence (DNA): TGTGCCATCAGTGAGGGGTGGGACAGGGGGCCCGGGGAGCTGTTTTTT. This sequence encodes CAISEGWDRGPGELFF.

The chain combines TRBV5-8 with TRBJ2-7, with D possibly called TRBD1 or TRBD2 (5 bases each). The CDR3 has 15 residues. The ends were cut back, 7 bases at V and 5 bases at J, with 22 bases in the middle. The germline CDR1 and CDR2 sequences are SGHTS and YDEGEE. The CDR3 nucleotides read TGTGCCAGCGACCCAAACGGCCTCGGGACGAACGAGCAGTACTTC. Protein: CASDPNGLGTNEQYF.

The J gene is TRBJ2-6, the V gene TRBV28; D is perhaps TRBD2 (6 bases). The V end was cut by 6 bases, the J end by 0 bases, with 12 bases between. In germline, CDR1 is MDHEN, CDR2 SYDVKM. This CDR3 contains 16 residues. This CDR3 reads CASRRGSSSGANVLTF. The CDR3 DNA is TGTGCCAGCAGGCGGGGCAGTAGCTCTGGGGCCAACGTCCTGACTTTC.

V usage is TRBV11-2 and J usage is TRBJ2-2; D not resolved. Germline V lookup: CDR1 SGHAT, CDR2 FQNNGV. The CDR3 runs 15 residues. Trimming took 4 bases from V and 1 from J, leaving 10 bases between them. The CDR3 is CASSSLRKNTGELFF. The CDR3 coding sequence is TGTGCCAGCAGCTCCCTCAGGAAGAACACCGGGGAGCTGTTTTTT. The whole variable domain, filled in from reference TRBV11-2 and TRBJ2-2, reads EAGVAQSPRYKIIEKRQSVAFWCNPISGHATLYWYQQILGQGPKLLIQFQNNGVVDDSQLPKDRFSAERLKGVDSTLKIQPAKLEDSAVYLCASSSLRKNTGELFFGEGSRLTVL.

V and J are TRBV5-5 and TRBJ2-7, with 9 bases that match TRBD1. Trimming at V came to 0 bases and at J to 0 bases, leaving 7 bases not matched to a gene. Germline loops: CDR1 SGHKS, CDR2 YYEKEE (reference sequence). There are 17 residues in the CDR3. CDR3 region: CASSLGQGGYSSYEQYF. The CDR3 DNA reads TGTGCCAGCAGCTTGGGACAGGGGGGGTATTCCTCCTACGAGCAGTACTTC.

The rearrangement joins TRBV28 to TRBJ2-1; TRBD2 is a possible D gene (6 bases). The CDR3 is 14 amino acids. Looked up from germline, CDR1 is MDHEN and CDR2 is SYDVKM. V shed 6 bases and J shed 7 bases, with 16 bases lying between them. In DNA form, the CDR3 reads TGTGCCAGCAGACCCCCTGGCGGGGTGAATGAGCAGTTCTTC. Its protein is CASRPPGGVNEQFF.

The CDR3, as DNA: TGCGCCAGCAGCCAAGATCGTGTTAGCGCCAACACTGAAGCTTTCTTT. Amino acid sequence: CASSQDRVSANTEAFF. The genes are TRBV4-3 and TRBJ1-1; D gene ambiguous. Per the germline V gene, CDR1 is LGHNA and CDR2 is YSLEER. The CDR3 loop spans 16 amino acids. Trimming cost V 0 bases and J 2 bases, with 13 bases left between them.

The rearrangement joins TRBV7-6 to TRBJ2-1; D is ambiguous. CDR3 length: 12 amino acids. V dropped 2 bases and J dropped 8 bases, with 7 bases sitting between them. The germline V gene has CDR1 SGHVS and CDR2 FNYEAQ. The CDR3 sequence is CASSLTSDEQFF. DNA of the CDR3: TGTGCCAGCAGCTTAACGAGCGATGAGCAGTTCTTC.

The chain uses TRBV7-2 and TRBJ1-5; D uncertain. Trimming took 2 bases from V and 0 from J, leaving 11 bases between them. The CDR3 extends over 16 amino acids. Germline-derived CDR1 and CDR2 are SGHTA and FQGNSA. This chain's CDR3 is CASSLSVSYSNQPQHF. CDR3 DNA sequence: TGTGCCAGCAGCTTATCTGTATCCTATAGCAATCAGCCCCAGCATTTT. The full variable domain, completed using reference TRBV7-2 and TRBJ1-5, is GAGVSQSPSNKVTEKGKDVELRCDPISGHTALYWYRQSLGQGLEFLIYFQGNSAPDKSGLPSDRFSAERTGGSVSTLTIQRTQQEDSAVYLCASSLSVSYSNQPQHFGDGTRLSIL.

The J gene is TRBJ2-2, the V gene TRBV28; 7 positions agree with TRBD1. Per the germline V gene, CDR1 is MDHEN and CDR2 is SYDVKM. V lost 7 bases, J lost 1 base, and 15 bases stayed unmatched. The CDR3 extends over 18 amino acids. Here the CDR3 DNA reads TGTGCCAGCACCGTCTTGGGAGACAGGGCTGGGAACACCGGGGAGCTGTTTTTT. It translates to CASTVLGDRAGNTGELFF.

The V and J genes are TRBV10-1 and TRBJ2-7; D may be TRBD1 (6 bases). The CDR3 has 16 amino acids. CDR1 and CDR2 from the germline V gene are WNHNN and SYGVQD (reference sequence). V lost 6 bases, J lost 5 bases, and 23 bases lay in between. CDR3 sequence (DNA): TGCGCCAGCAGGCAAAGGCCCCCGGGACACCGGGACGAGCAGTACTTC. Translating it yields CASRQRPPGHRDEQYF.

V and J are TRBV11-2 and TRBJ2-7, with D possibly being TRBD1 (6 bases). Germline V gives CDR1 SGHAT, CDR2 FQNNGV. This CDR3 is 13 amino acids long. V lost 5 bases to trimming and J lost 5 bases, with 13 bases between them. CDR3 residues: CASSQQGNHEQYF. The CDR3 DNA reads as TGTGCCAGCAGCCAGCAGGGGAACCACGAGCAGTACTTC.

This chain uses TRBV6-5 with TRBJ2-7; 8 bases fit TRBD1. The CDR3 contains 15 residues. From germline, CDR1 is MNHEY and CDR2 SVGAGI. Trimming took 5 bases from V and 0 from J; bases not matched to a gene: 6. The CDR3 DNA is TGTGCCAGCAGTCCAAACAGGGGGTTCTCCTACGAGCAGTACTTC. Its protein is CASSPNRGFSYEQYF.

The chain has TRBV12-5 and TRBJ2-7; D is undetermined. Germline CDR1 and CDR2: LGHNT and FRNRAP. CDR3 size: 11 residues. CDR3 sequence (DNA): TGTGCCCCCCACCAACGGAGTCAGCAGTACTTC. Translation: CAPHQRSQQYF.

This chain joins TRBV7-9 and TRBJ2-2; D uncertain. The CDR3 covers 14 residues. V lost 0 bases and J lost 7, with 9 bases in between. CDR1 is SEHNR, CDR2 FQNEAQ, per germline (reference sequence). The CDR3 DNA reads TGTGCCAGCAGCTTAGCACTTGAGAGCGGGGAGCTGTTTTTT. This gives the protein CASSLALESGELFF.

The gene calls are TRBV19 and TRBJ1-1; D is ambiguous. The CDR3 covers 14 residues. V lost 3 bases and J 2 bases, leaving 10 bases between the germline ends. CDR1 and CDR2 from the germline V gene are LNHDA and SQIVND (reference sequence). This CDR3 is CASSIDGPNTEAFF. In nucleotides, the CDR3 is TGTGCCAGTAGTATTGATGGGCCTAACACTGAAGCTTTCTTT. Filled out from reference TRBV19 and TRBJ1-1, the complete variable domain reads DGGITQSPKYLFRKEGQNVTLSCEQNLNHDAMYWYRQDPGQGLRLIYYSQIVNDFQKGDIAEGYSVSREKKESFPLTVTSAQKNPTAFYLCASSIDGPNTEAFFGQGTRLTVV.

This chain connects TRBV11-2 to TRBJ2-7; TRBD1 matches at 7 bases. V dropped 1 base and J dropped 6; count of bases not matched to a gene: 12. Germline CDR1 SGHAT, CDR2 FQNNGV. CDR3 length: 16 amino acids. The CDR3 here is CASSLVPSTGISEQYF. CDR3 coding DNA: TGTGCCAGCAGCTTAGTGCCCTCGACAGGGATAAGCGAGCAGTACTTC.

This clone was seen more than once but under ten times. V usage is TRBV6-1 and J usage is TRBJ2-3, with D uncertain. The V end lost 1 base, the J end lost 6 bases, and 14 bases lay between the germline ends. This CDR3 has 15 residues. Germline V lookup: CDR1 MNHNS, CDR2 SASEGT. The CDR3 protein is CASSEGLFTVDTQYF. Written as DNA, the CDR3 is TGTGCCAGCAGTGAAGGTCTTTTTACTGTTGATACGCAGTATTTT.

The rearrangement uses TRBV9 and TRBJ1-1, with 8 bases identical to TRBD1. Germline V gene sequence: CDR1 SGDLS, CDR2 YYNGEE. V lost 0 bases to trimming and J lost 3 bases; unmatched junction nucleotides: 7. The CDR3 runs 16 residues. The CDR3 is CASSVGDRGGDTEAFF. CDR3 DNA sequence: TGTGCCAGCAGCGTAGGTGACAGGGGTGGGGACACTGAAGCTTTCTTT. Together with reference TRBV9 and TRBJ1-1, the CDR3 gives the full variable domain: DSGVTQTPKHLITATGQRVTLRCSPRSGDLSVYWYQQSLDQGLQFLIQYYNGEERAKGNILERFSAQQFPDLHSELNLSSLELGDSALYFCASSVGDRGGDTEAFFGQGTRLTVV.

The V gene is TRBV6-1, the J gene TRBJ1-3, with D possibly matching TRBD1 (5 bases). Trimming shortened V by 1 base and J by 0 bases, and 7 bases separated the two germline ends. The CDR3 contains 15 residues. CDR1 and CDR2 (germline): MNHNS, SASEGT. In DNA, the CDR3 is TGTGCCAGCAGTGAAGACAGGATCTCTGGAAACACCATATATTTT. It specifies CASSEDRISGNTIYF.

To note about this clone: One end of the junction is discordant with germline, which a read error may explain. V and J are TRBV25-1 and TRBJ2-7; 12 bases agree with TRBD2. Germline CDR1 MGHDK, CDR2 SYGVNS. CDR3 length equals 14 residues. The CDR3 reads CASSEGGLAGRTDF. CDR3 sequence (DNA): TGTGCCAGCAGTGAGGGGGGACTAGCGGGCCGGACTGACTTC.

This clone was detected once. CDR3 sequence: CASSRTDNQPQHF. As DNA, the CDR3 is TGTGCCAGCAGCCGGACAGACAATCAGCCCCAGCATTTT. J is TRBJ1-5 and V is TRBV7-9, with D perhaps matching TRBD1 (6 bases). The CDR3 spans 13 residues. Germline V gene sequence: CDR1 SEHNR, CDR2 FQNEAQ (reference sequence). V lost 5 bases and J lost 3, with 8 bases in between.

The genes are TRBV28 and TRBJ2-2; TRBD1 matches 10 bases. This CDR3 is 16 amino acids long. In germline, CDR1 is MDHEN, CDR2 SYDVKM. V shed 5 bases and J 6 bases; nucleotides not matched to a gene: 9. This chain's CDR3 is CASSQMGQGIAGELFF. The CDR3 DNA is TGTGCCAGCAGTCAGATGGGACAGGGGATCGCCGGGGAGCTGTTTTTT.

The CDR3 loop is CATSRDQESPGTQYF. CDR3 sequence (DNA): TGTGCCACCAGCAGAGATCAGGAGAGCCCCGGGACCCAGTACTTC. The rearrangement joins TRBV15 to TRBJ2-5, with D hard to call. Germline V lookup: CDR1 LNHNV, CDR2 YYDKDF (reference sequence). The CDR3 sequence is 15 residues long. Between the trimmed V and J ends, which lost 0 bases and 7 bases, there was a span of 15 bases.